One T cell receptor beta chain is described in this entry. The antigen is unknown. A read error may produce the germline difference seen at one junction end. Assay: immunoSEQ multiplex PCR; the TCRdb copy retains only in-frame clones and omits some. This sample has under 1,100,000 clones; around three quarters occur once, and the top ten carry 0.6% to 0.7%. The data are from a study of shared clonotypes between healthy human individuals. In the study overall: Those who served as donors were a couple of women and a few men between the ages of 18 and 49.

General study results and limits: Against clonotypes common to all four donors, non-shared ones had lower generation probabilities.

Germline CDR1 and CDR2: SGHKS and YYEKEE (reference sequence). The CDR3 runs 15 residues. The sequence was collected from a man between 18 and 29 years old in good health. Some clones in this sample may be carry-over from other donors' samples. This chain links TRBV5-5 with TRBJ1-4, with D maybe TRBD1 (5 bases). The sample comprised memory CD4+ T cells from PBMCs. The subset: CD45RA-negative fraction. The CDR3 spells CASSQDGTRDEKLFF. For the CDR3, the DNA is TGCGCCAGCAGCCAAGACGGGACCAGGGATGAAAAACTGTTTTTT.